These 13 T cell receptor beta chains originate from one sample sequenced in a study of blood T cell repertoires in COVID-19. Generated by immunoSEQ multiplex PCR, the TCRdb table keeps only in-frame clones and is missing some. This sample has around 140,000 clones, with approximately 70% found just once. What was sequenced was peripheral blood. The receptors shown here come from a woman between 65 and 79 years old with acute or convalescent COVID-19.

This clone was found once. V and J are TRBV19 and TRBJ1-1; D is perhaps TRBD1 (6 bases). Between the trimmed V and J ends, which lost 2 bases and 9 bases, there was a span of 16 bases. The CDR3 covers 14 residues. From germline, CDR1 is LNHDA and CDR2 SQIVND (reference sequence). The CDR3, as DNA: TGTGCCAGTAGTATATCGCGCAGGGGTCTTCAAGCTTTCTTT. Protein sequence: CASSISRRGLQAFF.

On this clone: The identical CDR3 is also encoded by other nucleotide sequences in the sample. The chain employs TRBV19 and TRBJ2-1; a weak D match, TRBD2 (5 bases). V was shortened by 7 bases and J by 4 bases, with 11 bases between the two germline ends. CDR1 and CDR2 from the germline V gene are LNHDA and SQIVND (reference sequence). CDR3 length: 13 residues. In nucleotides, the CDR3 is TGTGCCAGTACCCCCGGAGGTTACAATGAGCAGTTCTTC. Protein sequence: CASTPGGYNEQFF.

In this sample, this clone turned up once. This sequence joins TRBV7-8 and TRBJ1-4; the D gene is possibly TRBD1 (6 bases). CDR3 length: 15 amino acids. The ends were cut back, 3 bases at V and 2 bases at J, with 10 bases in the middle. CDR1 is SGHVS and CDR2 is FQNEAQ in the germline V gene. CDR3 region: CASSFQGLTNEKLFF. CDR3 nucleotide sequence: TGTGCCAGCAGCTTTCAGGGGTTGACTAATGAAAAACTGTTTTTT.

The chain carries TRBV7-9 and TRBJ1-2; D perhaps matches TRBD1 (6 bases). This CDR3 is 13 amino acids long. Germline V CDR1 and CDR2: SEHNR, FQNEAQ (reference sequence). Deletions cut 8 bases from V and 3 bases from J, with 13 bases between. The CDR3 region has the DNA TGTGCCAGCTTTGGGGGGGGCGACTATGGCTACACCTTC. It encodes CASFGGGDYGYTF.

The genes are TRBV9 and TRBJ2-3; 8 bases fit TRBD1. The length of the CDR3 is 15 residues. The V gene's germline CDR1 is SGDLS and CDR2 YYNGEE. The junction had 6 bases not matched to a gene; V was cut back by 4 bases and J by 2 bases. The CDR3 region is CASSPRQGFTDTQYF. CDR3 sequence (DNA): TGTGCCAGCAGCCCCCGACAGGGGTTCACAGATACGCAGTATTTT.

The sample holds one count of this clone. The genes are TRBV19 and TRBJ2-7, with D maybe TRBD1 (5 bases). V gave up 6 bases and J gave up 2 bases, with 14 bases separating them. Germline-derived CDR1 and CDR2 are LNHDA and SQIVND (reference sequence). This CDR3 comprises 14 residues. CDR3 nucleotides: TGTGCCAGTAGCCTCCAGGGTAGGGCCTACGAGCAGTACTTC. This gives the protein CASSLQGRAYEQYF. Full variable domain (rest looked up from reference TRBV19 and TRBJ2-7): DGGITQSPKYLFRKEGQNVTLSCEQNLNHDAMYWYRQDPGQGLRLIYYSQIVNDFQKGDIAEGYSVSREKKESFPLTVTSAQKNPTAFYLCASSLQGRAYEQYFGPGTRLTVT.

CDR3 protein: CASSLSSGSSYNEQFF. The CDR3 bases are TGTGCCAGCAGCTTAAGTAGCGGTAGCTCCTACAATGAGCAGTTCTTC. The chain has TRBV11-2 and TRBJ2-1; a weak D match, TRBD2 (6 bases). CDR1 is SGHAT, CDR2 FQNNGV, per germline. The CDR3 is 16 amino acids. V was trimmed by 2 bases and J by 0 bases, leaving 11 bases between them.

This chain links TRBV5-4 with TRBJ2-4, with 7 bases lining up with TRBD1. The CDR3 is 12 amino acids. With 4 bases clipped from V and 10 bases from J, the junction kept 5 bases outside the gene matches. Germline CDR1 and CDR2: SGHNT and YYREEE (reference sequence). CDR3 loop: CASSKGTAIQYF. The CDR3 nucleotides read TGTGCCAGCAGCAAAGGGACAGCGATTCAGTACTTC.

This clone has only a few counts. The chain combines TRBV5-1 with TRBJ2-5; maybe TRBD2 (6 bases). The V gene's germline CDR1 is SGHRS and CDR2 YFSETQ. V was clipped by 0 bases and J by 5 bases, with 14 bases between them. The CDR3 consists of 15 residues. This chain's CDR3 is CASSLDLAAGETQYF. Written as DNA, the CDR3 is TGCGCCAGCAGCTTGGACTTAGCGGCCGGGGAGACCCAGTACTTC. The whole variable domain, filled in from reference TRBV5-1 and TRBJ2-5, reads KAGVTQTPRYLIKTRGQQVTLSCSPISGHRSVSWYQQTPGQGLQFLFEYFSETQRNKGNFPGRFSGRQFSNSRSEMNVSTLELGDSALYLCASSLDLAAGETQYFGPGTRLLVL.

The rearrangement links TRBV3-1 (or the pseudogene TRBV3-2) to TRBJ1-2; 9 bases agree with TRBD1. The trim removed 4 bases at V and 5 bases at J, leaving 2 bases unmatched. The CDR3 has 13 residues. Germline V lookup: CDR1 LGHDT, CDR2 YNNKEL (reference sequence). The CDR3 nucleotides read TGTGCCAGCAGCCGAGGACAGGGGTATGGCTACACCTTC. Translation gives CASSRGQGYGYTF.

The V and J genes are TRBV27 and TRBJ2-1; a weak D match, TRBD1 (7 bases). The CDR3 length is 15 residues. Germline CDR1 is MNHEY and CDR2 is SMNVEV (reference sequence). The V end was cut by 6 bases, the J end by 4 bases, with 16 bases between. Written as DNA, the CDR3 is TGTGCCAGCAGCCCGCGGGACAGAATTTACAATGAGCAGTTCTTC. Translating it yields CASSPRDRIYNEQFF.

The chain recombines TRBV4-3 with TRBJ1-1; D uncertain. Germline V CDR1 and CDR2: LGHNA, YSLEER. The CDR3 has 13 amino acids. The V and J ends lost 0 bases and 6 bases respectively, with 8 bases between them. Here the CDR3 DNA reads TGCGCCAGCAGCCAAGAGATAAGAGCTGAAGCTTTCTTT. This translates into CASSQEIRAEAFF.

This rearrangement joins TRBV13 to TRBJ2-3; TRBD2 matches at 11 bases. In germline, CDR1 is PRHDT, CDR2 FYEKMQ (reference sequence). V trimming: 5 bases; J trimming: 5 bases; junction bases outside the gene matches: 9. This CDR3 spans 16 amino acids. The CDR3 sequence: CASSGVAGGQEDTQYF. The DNA of the CDR3 is TGTGCCAGCAGCGGAGTAGCGGGGGGGCAGGAAGATACGCAGTATTTT. Full variable domain (remainder filled in from reference TRBV13 and TRBJ2-3): AAGVIQSPRHLIKEKRETATLKCYPIPRHDTVYWYQQGPGQDPQFLISFYEKMQSDKGSIPDRFSAQQFSDYHSELNMSSLELGDSALYFCASSGVAGGQEDTQYFGPGTRLTVL.